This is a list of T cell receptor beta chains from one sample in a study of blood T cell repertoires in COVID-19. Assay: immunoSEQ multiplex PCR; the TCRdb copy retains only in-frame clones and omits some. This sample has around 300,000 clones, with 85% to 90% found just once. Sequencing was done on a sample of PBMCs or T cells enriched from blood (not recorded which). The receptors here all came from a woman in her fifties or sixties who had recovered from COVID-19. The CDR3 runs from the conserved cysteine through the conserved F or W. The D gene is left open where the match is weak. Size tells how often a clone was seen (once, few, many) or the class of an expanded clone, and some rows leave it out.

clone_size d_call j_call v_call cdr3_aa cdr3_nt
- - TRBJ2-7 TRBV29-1 CSVEDDSAYEQYF TGCAGCGTTGAAGATGACAGCGCCTACGAGCAGTACTTC
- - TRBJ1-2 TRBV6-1 CASSEGVGHPSGSYTF TGTGCCAGCAGTGAAGGAGTAGGACACCCCTCGGGTAGCTACACCTTC
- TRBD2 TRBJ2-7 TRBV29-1 CSVGTSGSYEQYF TGCAGCGTGGGGACTAGCGGGAGCTACGAGCAGTACTTC
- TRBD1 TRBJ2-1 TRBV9 CASSRGQFPNEQFF TGTGCCAGCAGCAGGGGACAGTTCCCCAATGAGCAGTTCTTC
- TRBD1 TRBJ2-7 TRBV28 CASSLHPGQGAYEQYF TGTGCCAGCAGTTTACACCCGGGACAGGGGGCCTACGAGCAGTACTTC
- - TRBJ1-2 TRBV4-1 CASSQGKGGYGYTF TGCGCCAGCAGCCAAGGGAAAGGCGGCTATGGCTACACCTTC
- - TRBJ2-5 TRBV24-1 CATSEAPRETQYF TGTGCCACCAGTGAAGCCCCGAGGGAGACCCAGTACTTC
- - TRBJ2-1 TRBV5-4 CASSRNAGQYNEQFF TGTGCCAGCAGCCGAAACGCGGGTCAGTACAATGAGCAGTTCTTC
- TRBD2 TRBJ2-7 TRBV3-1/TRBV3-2 CASSKTSGGLYEQYF TGTGCCAGCAGCAAGACTAGCGGGGGGTTGTACGAGCAGTACTTC
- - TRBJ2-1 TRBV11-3 CASSSRQASYNEQFF TGTGCCAGCAGCTCCCGACAGGCCTCCTACAATGAGCAGTTCTTC
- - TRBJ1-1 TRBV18 CASSPPVLNTEAFF TGTGCCAGCTCACCCCCGGTCTTGAACACTGAAGCTTTCTTT
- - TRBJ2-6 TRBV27 CASSSLSGANVLTF TGTGCCAGCAGTTCCTTATCTGGGGCCAACGTCCTGACTTTC
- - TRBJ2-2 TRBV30 CAWGGNTGELFF TGTGCCTGGGGCGGGAACACCGGGGAGCTGTTTTTT
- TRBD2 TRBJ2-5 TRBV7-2 CASSSGLAGDTQYF TGTGCCAGCAGCTCCGGACTAGCGGGGGACACCCAGTACTTC
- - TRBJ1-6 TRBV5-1 CASSLGQWAIDIFSPLHF TGCGCCAGCAGCTTGGGGCAGTGGGCCATCGATATATTTTCACCCCTCCACTTT
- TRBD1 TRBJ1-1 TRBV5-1 CASSLDRDGTEAFF TGCGCCAGCAGCCTGGACAGGGATGGCACTGAAGCTTTCTTT
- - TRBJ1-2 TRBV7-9 CASSLDWSPHYGYTF TGTGCCAGCAGCTTAGACTGGAGCCCACACTATGGCTACACCTTC
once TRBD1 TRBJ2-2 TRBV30 CALQRTGEAGELFF TGTGCCCTCCAACGGACAGGGGAGGCCGGGGAGCTGTTTTTT
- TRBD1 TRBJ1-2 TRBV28 CASSSAWGQGYGYTF TGTGCCAGCAGTTCGGCTTGGGGACAGGGCTATGGCTACACCTTC